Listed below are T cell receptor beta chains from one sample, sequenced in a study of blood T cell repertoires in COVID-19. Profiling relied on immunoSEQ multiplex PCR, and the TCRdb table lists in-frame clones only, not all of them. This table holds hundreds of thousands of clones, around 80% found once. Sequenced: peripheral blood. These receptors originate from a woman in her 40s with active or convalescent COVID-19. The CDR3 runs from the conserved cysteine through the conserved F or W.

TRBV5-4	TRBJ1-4	CASSAQGNTNEKLFF
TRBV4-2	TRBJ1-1	CASSQGSQNTEAFF
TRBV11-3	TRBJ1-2	CASSLGIPKHDGYGYTF
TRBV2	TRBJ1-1	CASRRTDTNTEAFF
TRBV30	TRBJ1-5	CAWGRAGGNQPQHF
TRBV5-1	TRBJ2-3	CASKAGGQGDTQYF
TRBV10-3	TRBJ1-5	CAISESTVGNQPQHF
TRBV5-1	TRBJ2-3	CASSLDGVSTDTQYF
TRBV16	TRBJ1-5	CASSQSYDGNQPQHF
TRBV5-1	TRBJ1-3	CASSPDSLAGNTIYF
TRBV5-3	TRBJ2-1	CARSGTSETYNEQFF
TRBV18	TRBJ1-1	CASSEGDTEAFF
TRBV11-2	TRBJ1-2	CASSVRGTYGYTF
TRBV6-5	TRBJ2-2	CASSNGRKNTGELFF
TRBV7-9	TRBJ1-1	CASSLPGTGENTEAFF
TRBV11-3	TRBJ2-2	CASSWEGAGGPGELFF
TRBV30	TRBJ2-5	CAWKLAGVETQYF
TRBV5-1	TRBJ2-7	CASSSRPSIGFAYEQYF
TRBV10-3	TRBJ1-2	CAVQGGRANYGYTF
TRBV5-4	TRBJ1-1	CASSLNQGASTEAFF
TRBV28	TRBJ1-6	CASRVGGSPLHF
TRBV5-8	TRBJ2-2	CASTGGGRADGELFF
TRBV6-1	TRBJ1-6	CASSAVTPAYNSPLHF
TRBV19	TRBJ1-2	CASKTYRGGNYGYTF
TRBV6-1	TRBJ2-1	CASSGQFAGRYNEQFF
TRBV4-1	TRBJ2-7	CASSQDRSAALGEQYF
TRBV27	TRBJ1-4	CASSFLALGEKLFF
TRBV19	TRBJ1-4	CASSIPVTQGAREKLFF
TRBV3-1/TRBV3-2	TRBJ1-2	CASSQRAGDYGYTF
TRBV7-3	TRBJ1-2	CASSPGQGVGGYTF
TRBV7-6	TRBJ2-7	CASSPRATLAGGPLPYEQYF
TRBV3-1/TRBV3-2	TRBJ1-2	CASSQEGGGYTF
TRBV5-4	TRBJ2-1	CASSPWTGGGYNEQFF
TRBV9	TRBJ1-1	CASSTGQPNTEAFF
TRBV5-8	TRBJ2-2	CASSPRTVNTGELFF
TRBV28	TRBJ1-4	CASSPGGDEKLFF
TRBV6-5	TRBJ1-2	CASSSGGSYGYTF
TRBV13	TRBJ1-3	CASSLGRGSTGNTIYF
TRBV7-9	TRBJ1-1	CASSSGQHTEAFF
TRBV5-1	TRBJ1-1	CASSLVGTGGAEAFF
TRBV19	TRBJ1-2	CASSNQIRSTGTNYGYTF
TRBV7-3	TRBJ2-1	CASSSRGGPSYNEQFF
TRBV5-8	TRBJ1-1	CASSDGTSGTEAFF
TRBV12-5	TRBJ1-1	CASGQGEGQKAFF